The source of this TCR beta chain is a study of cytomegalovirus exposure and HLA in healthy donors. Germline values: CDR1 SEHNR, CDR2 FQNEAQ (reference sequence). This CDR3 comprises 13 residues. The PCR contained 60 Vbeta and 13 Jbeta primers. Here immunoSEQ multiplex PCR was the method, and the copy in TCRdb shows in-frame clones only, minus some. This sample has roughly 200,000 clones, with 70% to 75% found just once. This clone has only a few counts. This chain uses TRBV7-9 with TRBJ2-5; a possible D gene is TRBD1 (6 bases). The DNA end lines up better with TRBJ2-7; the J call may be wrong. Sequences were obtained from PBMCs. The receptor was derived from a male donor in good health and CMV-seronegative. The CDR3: CASSSTGSYEQYF. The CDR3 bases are TGTGCCAGCAGCTCGACAGGCTCCTACGAGCAGTACTTC.